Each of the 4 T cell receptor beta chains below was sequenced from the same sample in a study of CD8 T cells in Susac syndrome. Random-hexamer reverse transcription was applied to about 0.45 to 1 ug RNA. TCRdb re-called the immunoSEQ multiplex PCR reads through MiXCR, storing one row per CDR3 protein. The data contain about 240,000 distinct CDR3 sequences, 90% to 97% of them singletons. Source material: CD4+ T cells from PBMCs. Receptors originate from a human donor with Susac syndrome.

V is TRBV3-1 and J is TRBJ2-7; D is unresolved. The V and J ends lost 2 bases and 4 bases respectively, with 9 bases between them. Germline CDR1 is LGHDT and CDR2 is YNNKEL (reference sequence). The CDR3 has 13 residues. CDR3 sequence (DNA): TGTGCCAGCAGCCAAAGGGTTTTTTACGAGCAGTACTTC. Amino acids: CASSQRVFYEQYF.

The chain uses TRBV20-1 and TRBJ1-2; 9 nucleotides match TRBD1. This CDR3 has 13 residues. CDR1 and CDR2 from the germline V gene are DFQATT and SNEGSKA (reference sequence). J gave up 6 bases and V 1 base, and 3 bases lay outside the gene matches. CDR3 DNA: TGCAGTGCTAGAGTCGGGACAGGGAATGGCTACACCTTC. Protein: CSARVGTGNGYTF.

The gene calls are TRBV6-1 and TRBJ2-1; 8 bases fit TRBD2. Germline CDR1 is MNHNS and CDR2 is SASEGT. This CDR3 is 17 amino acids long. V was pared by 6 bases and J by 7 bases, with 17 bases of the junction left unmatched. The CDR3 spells CASRPLAGGLESNEQFF. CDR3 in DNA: TGTGCCAGCAGACCCCTGGCGGGAGGCCTGGAGTCAAATGAGCAGTTCTTC.

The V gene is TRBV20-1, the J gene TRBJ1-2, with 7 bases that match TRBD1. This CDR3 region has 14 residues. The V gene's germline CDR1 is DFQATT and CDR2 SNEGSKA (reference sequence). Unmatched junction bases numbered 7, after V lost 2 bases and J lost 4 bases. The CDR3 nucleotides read TGCAGTGCTAGACCCGGACAGGCACCCTATGGCTACACCTTC. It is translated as CSARPGQAPYGYTF.